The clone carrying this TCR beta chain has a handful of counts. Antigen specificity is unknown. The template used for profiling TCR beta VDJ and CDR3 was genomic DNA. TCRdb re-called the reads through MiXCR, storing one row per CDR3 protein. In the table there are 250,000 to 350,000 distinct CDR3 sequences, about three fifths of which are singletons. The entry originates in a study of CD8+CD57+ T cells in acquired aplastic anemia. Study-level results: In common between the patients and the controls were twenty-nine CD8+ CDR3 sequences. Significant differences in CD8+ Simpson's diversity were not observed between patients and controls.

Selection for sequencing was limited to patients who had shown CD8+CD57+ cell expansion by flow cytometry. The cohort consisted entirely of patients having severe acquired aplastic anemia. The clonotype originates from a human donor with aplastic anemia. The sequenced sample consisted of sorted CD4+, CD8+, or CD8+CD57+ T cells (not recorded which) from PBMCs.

The CDR3 nucleotides read TGCGCCAGCAGTGAAGGTTCCGGGCAGAACGAAGAGACCCAGTACTTC. It yields the protein CASSEGSGQNEETQYF. The chain carries TRBV10-1 and TRBJ2-5; no clear D gene. The CDR3 has 16 residues. Trimming took off 3 bases at V and 3 bases at J, with 17 bases between the two ends. The germline gives CDR1 WNHNN, CDR2 SYGVQD (reference sequence).